The 9 T cell receptor beta chains below all came from one sample that was sequenced in a study of T cell changes during pregnancy in multiple sclerosis. Measured with immunoSEQ multiplex PCR; TCRdb has only the in-frame clones, and not every one. The sample yields fewer than 150,000 clones, about 96% seen once. Material: peripheral blood, obtained after pregnancy. The receptors here all came from a female donor with multiple sclerosis, enrolled in a pregnancy study.

J is TRBJ2-5 and V is TRBV4-2; tentative D call: TRBD2 (5 bases). The CDR3 totals 17 residues. Germline V lookup: CDR1 LGHNA, CDR2 YNFKEQ. Trimming left V 0 bases short and J 5 bases short, with 19 bases between. CDR3 nucleotide sequence: TGTGCCAGCAGCCAAGATGGTAGGACCTCACCGGGGGAGACCCAGTACTTC. The encoded protein is CASSQDGRTSPGETQYF.

This chain uses TRBV28 with TRBJ2-7, with 11 bases identical to TRBD1. CDR1 is MDHEN, CDR2 SYDVKM, per germline. Trimming cost V 5 bases and J 6 bases; bases outside gene matches: 9. The CDR3 totals 15 residues. For the CDR3, the DNA is TGTGCCAGCAGTACAATGGGGGACAGGGGGATCGAGCAGTACTTC. Protein product: CASSTMGDRGIEQYF.

V and J are TRBV2 and TRBJ2-3, with 9 nucleotides matching TRBD1. The CDR3 is 15 residues long. The ends lost 4 bases at V and 4 bases at J; junction bases unmatched: 6. In germline, CDR1 is SNHLY, CDR2 FYNNEI. The CDR3: CASSARQGVSDTQYF. The CDR3 DNA sequence: TGTGCCAGCAGTGCACGACAGGGGGTTTCAGATACGCAGTATTTT.

This clone is a singleton in its sample. The chain uses TRBV28 and TRBJ2-3, with D possibly being TRBD1 (5 bases). The CDR3 is made up of 15 amino acids. V gave up 7 bases and J gave up 0 bases, with 14 bases separating them. CDR1 is MDHEN and CDR2 is SYDVKM in the germline V gene. CDR3 nucleotides: TGTGCCAGCAATCCAACAGGATCTAGCACAGATACGCAGTATTTT. This translates into CASNPTGSSTDTQYF. Filled out from reference TRBV28 and TRBJ2-3, the complete variable domain reads DVKVTQSSRYLVKRTGEKVFLECVQDMDHENMFWYRQDPGLGLRLIYFSYDVKMKEKGDIPEGYSVSREKKERFSLILESASTNQTSMYLCASNPTGSSTDTQYFGPGTRLTVL.

The chain is built from TRBV7-2 and TRBJ2-7; TRBD2 might be the D (6 bases). The V end was cut by 1 base, the J end by 4 bases, with 11 bases between. The CDR3 extends over 14 amino acids. Germline V gives CDR1 SGHTA, CDR2 FQGNSA. CDR3 nucleotide sequence: TGTGCCAGCAGCTTAGTCGGCGGGGTATACGAGCAGTACTTC. It yields the protein CASSLVGGVYEQYF.

J is TRBJ2-1 and V is TRBV27, with D possibly being TRBD1 (5 bases). The V gene's germline CDR1 is MNHEY and CDR2 SMNVEV (reference sequence). V was cut by 5 bases and J by 4 bases, with 21 bases left in between. This CDR3 is 17 amino acids long. The CDR3 bases are TGTGCCAGCAGTCATCCGATTAGCCGGACACAATACAATGAGCAGTTCTTC. Protein product: CASSHPISRTQYNEQFF.

This clone was observed a few times. The chain links TRBV5-1 to TRBJ2-1; 9 bases agree with TRBD1. The CDR3 is 14 amino acids. J lost 8 bases, V lost 4 bases, and 7 bases had no gene match. Germline V gives CDR1 SGHRS, CDR2 YFSETQ. CDR3 protein: CASSPGTGIDEQFF. CDR3 DNA sequence: TGCGCCAGCAGCCCGGGGACAGGGATCGATGAGCAGTTCTTC. Full variable domain (remainder filled in from reference TRBV5-1 and TRBJ2-1): KAGVTQTPRYLIKTRGQQVTLSCSPISGHRSVSWYQQTPGQGLQFLFEYFSETQRNKGNFPGRFSGRQFSNSRSEMNVSTLELGDSALYLCASSPGTGIDEQFFGPGTRLTVL.

The gene calls are TRBV7-2 and TRBJ2-5; D is undetermined. Between the trimmed V and J ends, which lost 7 bases and 5 bases, there was a span of 11 bases. Germline V gene lookup returns CDR1 SGHTA and CDR2 FQGNSA. This CDR3 region has 12 residues. The CDR3 DNA is TGTGCCAGCACCCTCCTTTTTGAGACCCAGTACTTC. It translates to CASTLLFETQYF.

Comments on this clone: This sample also contains other DNA sequences that code for the same CDR3. The chain links TRBV27 to TRBJ2-7, with TRBD1 identical over 8 bases. The CDR3 consists of 14 residues. J lost 2 bases, V lost 5 bases, and 5 bases had no gene match. CDR1 is MNHEY, CDR2 SMNVEV, per germline (reference sequence). CDR3 in DNA: TGTGCCAGCAGTCGCGGACAGGGCCCCTACGAGCAGTACTTC. This gives the protein CASSRGQGPYEQYF.